This T cell receptor (beta chain) was captured by sequencing in a study of blood T cell repertoires in COVID-19. Study-level background: Researchers got acute and convalescent COVID-19 samples from the United States, Italy and Spain. PBMCs, B-cell-depleted T cells, or T cells were the source of the cDNA or gDNA that made up the material.

As handled by the study authors: Reference gene primer amplification gave estimated nucleated cell counts. The repertoire was sequenced with immunoSEQ multiplex PCR; TCRdb's copy has only in-frame clones and lacks some. That table furnishes V, J and clone size, whereas the DNA furnished D and trimming. Of about 120,000 clones in the sample, approximately 85% are singletons; the top ten hold 9.5% to 13%. The CDR3 has 14 amino acids. Germline assignment: CDR1 SGHNT and CDR2 YYREEE (reference sequence). The J segment lost 2 bases and the V segment lost 4 bases, leaving 4 bases of the junction unmatched.

J is TRBJ2-7 and V is TRBV5-4, with TRBD1 matching over 9 bases. The receptor was derived from a human donor in a cohort sampled during active COVID-19. What was sequenced was peripheral blood. This CDR3 is CASSNDRGTYEQYF. The DNA of the CDR3 is TGTGCCAGCAGCAACGACAGGGGGACCTACGAGCAGTACTTC.